Sequencing of this T cell receptor beta chain was carried out in a study of T cell repertoires in cytomegalovirus infection. Study context: It was recently identified HLA-C-restricted and well-studied HLA-B-restricted CMV epitopes that the study used. Matching HLA type, along with CMV infection, was indicated by public TCR beta signatures. Study-level results: HLA-C-restricted CMV clonotypes gave the most frequent clonotype in two of eight donors. Frequencies of public TCR beta families were cumulated, and this identified carriers of CMV plus the relevant HLA.

Trimming left V 4 bases short and J 9 bases short, with 12 bases between. This CDR3 contains 12 residues. From germline, CDR1 is MNHNS and CDR2 SASEGT. A few counts support this clonotype. The antigen is not known. A single record per CDR3 protein comes from TCRdb applying MiXCR to the reads. The sample has about a million distinct CDR3 sequences; around 32% are singletons. This receptor was taken from a human donor in good health (CMV status not recorded). Some clones in this sample may be carry-over from other donors' samples. This chain connects TRBV6-1 to TRBJ2-5; perhaps D is TRBD1 or TRBD2 (5 bases each). The sample in question was cultured CD8+ T cells from PBMCs, obtained from culture after CMV antigen stimulation. CDR3 nucleotides: TGTGCCAGCAGTGCGGGACCCCTGGCCCAGTACTTC. Encoded protein: CASSAGPLAQYF.